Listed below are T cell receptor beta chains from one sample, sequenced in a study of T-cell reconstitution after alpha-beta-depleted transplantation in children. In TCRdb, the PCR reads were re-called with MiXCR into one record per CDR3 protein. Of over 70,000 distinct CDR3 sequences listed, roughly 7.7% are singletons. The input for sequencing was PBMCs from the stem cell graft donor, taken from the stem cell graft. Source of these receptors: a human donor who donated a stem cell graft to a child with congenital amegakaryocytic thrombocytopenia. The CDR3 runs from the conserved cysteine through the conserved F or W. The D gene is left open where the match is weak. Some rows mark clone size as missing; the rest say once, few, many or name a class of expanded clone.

CASSSIAGRYNEQFF TGTGCCAGCAGCTCGATAGCGGGACGCTACAATGAGCAGTTCTTC TRBD2 many TRBJ2-1 TRBV5-5
CASSLAGTRQGETQYF TGTGCCAGTAGCCTCGCGGGGACTCGGCAGGGGGAGACCCAGTACTTC - - TRBJ2-5 TRBV19
CASSESLRAVGELFF TGTGCCAGCAGTGAGAGCCTTAGGGCGGTCGGGGAGCTGTTTTTT - many TRBJ2-2 TRBV6-1
CASEGQGADTQYF TGCGCCAGCGAGGGACAGGGCGCCGATACGCAGTATTTT TRBD1 many TRBJ2-3 TRBV10-2
CASSSQGHSGNTIYF TGCGCCAGCAGCTCACAGGGGCACTCTGGAAACACCATATATTTT TRBD1 many TRBJ1-3 TRBV5-1
CSARVRGDLTDTQYF TGCAGTGCTAGAGTGCGGGGGGATCTCACAGATACGCAGTATTTT TRBD2 many TRBJ2-3 TRBV20-1
CASSLVSSYNEQFF TGTGCCAGCAGCTTGGTGAGCTCCTACAATGAGCAGTTCTTC - - TRBJ2-1 TRBV5-6
CASSPALAPSYNEQFF TGTGCCAGCAGTCCAGCCCTAGCGCCTTCCTACAATGAGCAGTTCTTC - - TRBJ2-1 TRBV2
CSALPPLAGKNEQFF TGCAGTGCTCTTCCCCCGCTAGCGGGGAAGAATGAGCAGTTCTTC TRBD2 many TRBJ2-1 TRBV20-1
CASSLGGSDSPLHF TGCGCCAGCAGCTTGGGGGGCTCTGATTCACCCCTCCACTTT - many TRBJ1-6 TRBV5-1
CASSPGTSGKYNEQFF TGTGCCAGCAGCCCAGGGACTAGCGGGAAATACAATGAGCAGTTCTTC TRBD2 many TRBJ2-1 TRBV7-3
CASSQEGPGANVLTF TGTGCCAGCAGCCAAGAGGGTCCTGGGGCCAACGTCCTGACTTTC - many TRBJ2-6 TRBV3-1
CASRRDSPNEQFF TGTGCCAGCAGGCGGGACAGTCCCAATGAGCAGTTCTTC - many TRBJ2-1 TRBV11-1
CASSYSRTSGNNEQFF TGTGCCAGCAGTTACTCGCGGACTAGCGGCAACAATGAGCAGTTCTTC TRBD2 many TRBJ2-1 TRBV6-5
CSVVVRDRGWYEQYF TGCAGCGTTGTAGTCCGAGACAGGGGGTGGTACGAGCAGTACTTC TRBD1 - TRBJ2-7 TRBV29-1
CSARDLGPNPYNSPLHF TGCAGTGCTAGAGATCTAGGTCCGAACCCCTATAATTCACCCCTCCACTTT - few TRBJ1-6 TRBV20-1
CASSIRPGGSTEAFF TGTGCCAGCAGTATCCGGCCAGGGGGCTCGACTGAAGCTTTCTTT TRBD1 many TRBJ1-1 TRBV2
CASSPQRGSNQPQHF TGTGCCAGCAGCCCGCAACGGGGAAGCAATCAGCCCCAGCATTTT - few TRBJ1-5 TRBV7-8
CASSSIQGTDTQYF TGTGCCAGCAGCTCTATACAGGGCACAGATACGCAGTATTTT - many TRBJ2-3 TRBV12-3/TRBV12-4
CASGRKGDTEAFF TGCGCCAGCGGGAGAAAGGGGGACACTGAAGCTTTCTTT - many TRBJ1-1 TRBV10-2
CASSQDRQGGSGANGLTF TGTGCCAGCAGCCAAGATAGGCAGGGGGGGTCTGGGGCCAACGGCCTGACTTTC - - TRBJ2-6 TRBV4-2
CASSTATGNEKLFF TGTGCCAGCAGTACTGCGACAGGAAATGAAAAACTGTTTTTT - few TRBJ1-4 TRBV28
CASSSTGLAGYTDTQYF TGTGCCAGCAGCTCAACGGGACTAGCGGGGTACACAGATACGCAGTATTTT TRBD2 medium-sized TRBJ2-3 TRBV7-6
CASRPYSVSYNEQFF TGTGCCAGCAGGCCCTATAGCGTCTCCTACAATGAGCAGTTCTTC - few TRBJ2-1 TRBV11-1
CASREVTQYF TGTGCCAGCAGGGAGGTGACCCAGTACTTC - many TRBJ2-5 TRBV11-2
CASSPGGGGNTIYF TGTGCCAGCAGTCCAGGGGGCGGTGGAAACACCATATATTTT TRBD1 many TRBJ1-3 TRBV28
CASSPREVSGYTF TGTGCCAGCAGTCCGAGGGAAGTGTCTGGCTACACCTTC - many TRBJ1-2 TRBV12-3/TRBV12-4
CSARDSRTPDQPQHF TGCAGTGCTAGAGATTCGAGGACACCCGATCAGCCCCAGCATTTT - many TRBJ1-5 TRBV20-1
CASTRVGQDNYGYTF TGTGCCAGCACCAGGGTTGGGCAGGATAACTATGGCTACACCTTC - - TRBJ1-2 TRBV6-1
CASSLGENNEQFF TGTGCCAGCAGTTTGGGGGAAAACAATGAGCAGTTCTTC - many TRBJ2-1 TRBV6-5
CASSLVPEDTYEQYF TGCGCCAGCAGCTTGGTCCCCGAGGATACCTACGAGCAGTACTTC - many TRBJ2-7 TRBV5-1
CSVVLQGPYEQYF TGCAGCGTTGTATTACAGGGGCCCTACGAGCAGTACTTC TRBD1 many TRBJ2-7 TRBV29-1
CASSLAGGHEAFF TGTGCCAGCAGTTTAGCAGGGGGCCATGAAGCTTTCTTT TRBD1 many TRBJ1-1 TRBV12-3/TRBV12-4
CASSSAGESNEQFF TGTGCCAGCAGTTCCGCGGGAGAAAGCAATGAGCAGTTCTTC TRBD2 many TRBJ2-1 TRBV12-3/TRBV12-4
CASGTGTTFYEQYF TGTGCCAGCGGCACCGGGACTACTTTCTACGAGCAGTACTTC TRBD2 many TRBJ2-7 TRBV9
CSARDWKTGVNNEQFF TGCAGTGCTAGAGATTGGAAGACGGGAGTTAACAATGAGCAGTTCTTC - many TRBJ2-1 TRBV20-1
CATSDPLNNEQFF TGTGCCACCAGTGATCCCCTTAACAATGAGCAGTTCTTC - many TRBJ2-1 TRBV24-1
CASSLVHRAAGELFF TGTGCCAGCAGCTTAGTGCACAGGGCGGCCGGGGAGCTGTTTTTT - many TRBJ2-2 TRBV7-2
CASSQDHGGQETQYF TGCGCCAGCAGCCAAGATCACGGGGGTCAAGAGACCCAGTACTTC - many TRBJ2-5 TRBV4-1
CASSYSTQNYGYTF TGTGCCAGCAGTTACTCGACGCAGAACTATGGCTACACCTTC - many TRBJ1-2 TRBV6-5
CAWSGDSVNTEAFF TGTGCCTGGAGCGGGGACAGCGTGAACACTGAAGCTTTCTTT TRBD1 many TRBJ1-1 TRBV30
CASSFGHTNQPQHF TGTGCCAGCAGTTTCGGACATACCAATCAGCCCCAGCATTTT - many TRBJ1-5 TRBV28
CAISENIGNYGYTF TGTGCCATCAGTGAGAACATCGGAAACTATGGCTACACCTTC - many TRBJ1-2 TRBV10-3
CASSLDGPGEAFF TGTGCCAGCAGCTTGGACGGCCCGGGTGAAGCTTTCTTT - many TRBJ1-1 TRBV5-6
CAISDPTSGQLQFF TGTGCCATCAGTGACCCGACTAGCGGGCAATTACAGTTCTTC TRBD2 many TRBJ2-1 TRBV10-3
CASSQELVDDRELFF TGCGCCAGCAGCCAAGAGCTGGTGGATGATCGGGAGCTGTTTTTT - many TRBJ2-2 TRBV4-3
CASTARTGTNTEAFF TGTGCCAGCACGGCTCGGACAGGGACTAACACTGAAGCTTTCTTT TRBD1 many TRBJ1-1 TRBV12-3/TRBV12-4
CASSLLPTGTSGGGSNEQFF TGTGCCAGCAGTTTACTCCCCACCGGGACTAGCGGAGGAGGTAGTAATGAGCAGTTCTTC TRBD2 many TRBJ2-1 TRBV27
CASSPTEGQGLKAFF TGTGCCAGCAGTCCTACCGAGGGGCAGGGGCTTAAAGCTTTCTTT - many TRBJ1-1 TRBV28
CATERSPGEQFF TGTGCCACCGAGAGGTCCCCTGGTGAGCAGTTCTTC - many TRBJ2-1 TRBV10-3
CASSYSTSGKIAQYF TGTGCCAGCAGTTACTCTACTAGCGGAAAGATAGCGCAGTATTTT TRBD2 - TRBJ2-3 TRBV6-5
CASSQRGFGYGYTF TGTGCCAGCAGCCAACGGGGCTTCGGCTATGGCTACACCTTC - many TRBJ1-2 TRBV3-1
CASSSLIAGGPGEQYF TGTGCCAGCAGTTCCCTAATAGCGGGAGGGCCTGGCGAGCAGTACTTC TRBD2 many TRBJ2-7 TRBV27
CASSHRFPGQGYEKLFF TGTGCCAGCAGCCACCGTTTTCCGGGACAGGGTTACGAAAAACTGTTTTTT TRBD1 many TRBJ1-4 TRBV7-8
CASSGDRATSYEQYF TGTGCCAGCTCAGGAGACAGGGCAACCTCCTACGAGCAGTACTTC TRBD1 many TRBJ2-7 TRBV18
CASTMGLGISYEQYF TGTGCCAGCACCATGGGGCTGGGGATCTCCTACGAGCAGTACTTC - many TRBJ2-7 TRBV7-2